These 17 T cell receptor beta chains were all obtained from the same sample, sequenced in a study of blood T cell repertoires in COVID-19. Sequenced by immunoSEQ multiplex PCR; TCRdb stores in-frame clones only, minus some. This table holds about 60,000 clones, approximately 82% found once. The source material was peripheral blood. The source is a man in his sixties with acute or convalescent COVID-19.

The J gene is TRBJ1-5, the V gene TRBV15; the D is unclear. The CDR3 consists of 12 residues. V was trimmed by 8 bases and J by 3 bases, leaving 8 bases between them. Germline V gene sequence: CDR1 LNHNV, CDR2 YYDKDF (reference sequence). CDR3 sequence (DNA): TGTGCCACCGGGGAGCCCAATCAGCCCCAGCATTTT. It is translated as CATGEPNQPQHF.

The chain employs TRBV6-1 and TRBJ2-7; possibly TRBD2 for D (5 bases). The germline V and J ends were trimmed by 4 bases and 8 bases, with 24 bases remaining between them. The CDR3 consists of 16 residues. The germline V gene encodes CDR1 MNHNS and CDR2 SASEGT. CDR3 loop: CASSGSVTHASPKQYF. CDR3 in DNA: TGTGCCAGCAGTGGGAGTGTTACTCATGCTAGCCCGAAGCAGTACTTC.

The chain carries TRBV18 and TRBJ2-5, with a tentative D call TRBD2 (6 bases). The germline V and J ends were trimmed by 3 bases and 3 bases, with 11 bases remaining between them. CDR1 is KGHSH and CDR2 is LQKENI in the germline V gene. The CDR3 extends over 14 amino acids. For the CDR3, the DNA is TGTGCCAGCTCACCGACAACGGGGGAAGAGACCCAGTACTTC. It translates to CASSPTTGEETQYF.

V usage is TRBV5-1 and J usage is TRBJ1-6; TRBD1 matches 8 bases. The germline CDR1 and CDR2 sequences are SGHRS and YFSETQ. This CDR3 region has 15 residues. V trimming: 7 bases; J trimming: 9 bases; junction bases outside the gene matches: 12. CDR3 region: CASRPGTGSFSPLHF. DNA for the CDR3: TGCGCCAGCCGTCCCGGGACAGGTAGCTTTTCACCCCTCCACTTT.

This chain connects TRBV9 to TRBJ2-3; 10 bases are shared with TRBD1. Germline CDR1 is SGDLS and CDR2 is YYNGEE. Losses at the gene ends were 4 bases for V and 6 bases for J; bases not matched to a gene: 8. This CDR3 region has 15 residues. Here the CDR3 reads CASSSRTGGLDTQYF. CDR3 sequence (DNA): TGTGCCAGCAGCTCTCGGACAGGGGGTTTGGATACGCAGTATTTT.

This clone was picked up a small number of times. This sequence joins TRBV5-4 and TRBJ1-1; 7 nucleotides match TRBD1. Germline V gene sequence: CDR1 SGHNT, CDR2 YYREEE (reference sequence). V gave up 6 bases and J gave up 6 bases; unmatched junction bases: 11. This CDR3 region has 14 residues. DNA for the CDR3: TGTGCCAGCACCTCAGGGGGTCGTAAGGCTGAAGCTTTCTTT. This translates into CASTSGGRKAEAFF.

The sample holds a few counts of this clone. V is TRBV6-8 and J is TRBJ2-3; 15 bases fit TRBD2. This CDR3 comprises 20 residues. V shed 4 bases, J shed 0 bases, and the junction held 11 bases outside the gene matches. The germline gives CDR1 MNHGY, CDR2 SAAAGT. CDR3: CASSFRTSGGAPLSTDTQYF. The CDR3 coding sequence is TGTGCCAGCAGTTTTAGGACTAGCGGGGGGGCCCCCCTTAGCACAGATACGCAGTATTTT.

The chain carries TRBV5-6 and TRBJ2-2; tentative D call: TRBD1 (5 bases). This CDR3 contains 13 residues. Trimming took 2 bases from V and 6 from J, leaving 8 bases between them. Looked up from germline, CDR1 is SGHDT and CDR2 is YYEEEE. The CDR3, as DNA: TGTGCCAGCAGCTTTGCAGGGTCCGGGGAGCTGTTTTTT. Translating it yields CASSFAGSGELFF. Full variable domain (missing parts from reference TRBV5-6 and TRBJ2-2): DAGVTQSPTHLIKTRGQQVTLRCSPKSGHDTVSWYQQALGQGPQFIFQYYEEEERQRGNFPDRFSGHQFPNYSSELNVNALLLGDSALYLCASSFAGSGELFFGEGSRLTVL.

The V call is TRBV28, the J call TRBJ2-1, with D perhaps matching TRBD2 (6 bases). The CDR3 has 14 amino acids. Trimming removed 4 bases from V and 7 bases from J, with 14 bases in between. In germline, CDR1 is MDHEN, CDR2 SYDVKM. The CDR3 here is CASSSQGGKNEQFF. Written as DNA, the CDR3 is TGTGCCAGCAGTTCCCAGGGAGGAAAAAATGAGCAGTTCTTC.

The chain recombines TRBV5-4 with TRBJ2-7; 8 bases fit TRBD1. Trimming removed 2 bases from V and 2 bases from J; junction bases left unmatched: 3. Germline V CDR1 and CDR2: SGHNT, YYREEE (reference sequence). This CDR3 is 14 amino acids long. The CDR3 bases are TGTGCCAGCAGCTTAACGACAGGGGCCTACGAGCAGTACTTC. This codes for CASSLTTGAYEQYF.

The V call is TRBV7-3, the J call TRBJ2-1, with TRBD1 matching over 9 bases. Germline CDR1 is SGHTA and CDR2 is FQGTGA. Losses at the gene ends were 6 bases for V and 6 bases for J; bases not matched to a gene: 12. This CDR3 has 16 amino acids. This chain's CDR3 is CASSPRGGQGINEQFF. Here the CDR3 DNA reads TGTGCCAGCAGTCCTAGAGGCGGACAGGGGATCAATGAGCAGTTCTTC.

This chain connects TRBV25-1 to TRBJ2-7; 12 positions agree with TRBD2. Germline V lookup: CDR1 MGHDK, CDR2 SYGVNS. Trimming cost V 2 bases and J 5 bases; bases outside gene matches: 4. This CDR3 is built from 15 residues. CDR3 DNA: TGTGCCAGCAGTGAACGGACTAGCGGGGTCAACGAGCAGTACTTC. Protein: CASSERTSGVNEQYF.

In this sample, this clone turned up a few times. At the DNA level, this CDR3 is encoded by other sequences in the same sample as well. The chain links TRBV5-4 to TRBJ1-2; 10 nucleotides align to TRBD1. V lost 5 bases to trimming and J lost 4 bases; unmatched junction nucleotides: 14. The germline gives CDR1 SGHNT, CDR2 YYREEE (reference sequence). The CDR3 extends over 17 amino acids. The CDR3 here is CASRAGTGVRFGYGYTF. DNA of the CDR3: TGTGCCAGCAGAGCCGGGACAGGGGTACGATTTGGCTATGGCTACACCTTC.

This chain uses TRBV15 with TRBJ2-7; 9 bases are a match to TRBD1. The CDR3 has 14 amino acids. J was trimmed by 9 bases and V by 3 bases; bases with no gene match: 9. Germline V lookup: CDR1 LNHNV, CDR2 YYDKDF (reference sequence). The CDR3 spells CATSRDRTGASQYF. As DNA, the CDR3 is TGTGCCACCAGCAGGGACCGGACAGGGGCGTCGCAGTACTTC. Drawing the rest from reference TRBV15 and TRBJ2-7, the complete variable domain is DAMVIQNPRYQVTQFGKPVTLSCSQTLNHNVMYWYQQKSSQAPKLLFHYYDKDFNNEADTPDNFQSRRPNTSFCFLDIRSPGLGDTAMYLCATSRDRTGASQYFGPGTRLTVT.

This clone was seen a few times. V usage is TRBV18 and J usage is TRBJ1-2, with D maybe TRBD1 (5 bases). Germline loops: CDR1 KGHSH, CDR2 LQKENI. The CDR3 totals 14 residues. V was shortened by 6 bases and J by 0 bases, with 11 bases between the two germline ends. For the CDR3, the DNA is TGTGCCAGCTCGTCGGACATAACTAACTATGGCTACACCTTC. Translating it yields CASSSDITNYGYTF.

The gene calls are TRBV6-5 and TRBJ2-7, with a weak D call TRBD1 (5 bases). This CDR3 has 13 amino acids. Germline CDR1 MNHEY, CDR2 SVGAGI. V was cut by 3 bases and J by 2 bases, with 8 bases left in between. The CDR3 sequence is CASSYPGTYEQYF. DNA for the CDR3: TGTGCCAGCAGTTATCCAGGGACCTACGAGCAGTACTTC.

In its sample, this clone was seen once. The chain carries TRBV30 and TRBJ2-3; D possibly corresponds to TRBD2 (7 bases). With 3 bases removed from V and 2 bases from J, the gap between germline ends came to 12 bases. Germline assignment: CDR1 GTSNPN and CDR2 SVGIG (reference sequence). This CDR3 is built from 14 residues. CDR3 in amino acids: CAWSGGPLTDTQYF. In DNA form, the CDR3 reads TGTGCCTGGAGCGGGGGGCCTCTCACAGATACGCAGTATTTT.